This is a list of T cell receptor beta chains from one sample in a study of neurological immune-mediated disorders. TCRdb re-analysed the 5' RACE reads in MiXCR, keeping a single row per CDR3 protein. The sample lists some 46,000 distinct CDR3 sequences; around a tenth were seen once. Sequencing input: PBMCs. The receptors derive from a man between 65 and 80 years old with HTLV-1-associated myelopathy (HAM/TSP). Both conserved end residues are part of each CDR3. Each record gives: D gene, clone size, J gene, V gene, CDR3 protein, CDR3 DNA. D genes are given only for firm matches. Expanded clones are given a class, and other clones once, few, many or no size at all.

-,-,TRBJ2-7,TRBV7-8,CASSLLTSFEEQYF,TGTGCCAGCAGCTTATTGACCTCCTTTGAAGAGCAGTACTTC
TRBD2,many,TRBJ2-1,TRBV5-4,CASSSGGGGPNEQFF,TGTGCCAGCAGCTCGGGAGGGGGTGGCCCCAATGAGCAGTTCTTC
TRBD2,-,TRBJ2-2,TRBV12-3/TRBV12-4,CASGPGGYSFDTGELFF,TGTGCCAGCGGCCCCGGGGGGTACAGCTTCGACACCGGGGAGCTGTTTTTT
-,many,TRBJ2-4,TRBV20-1,CSARGGGLKNIQYF,TGCAGTGCTAGAGGAGGCGGACTCAAAAACATTCAGTACTTC
-,many,TRBJ2-3,TRBV6-6,CASSSRQKPRTDTQYF,TGTGCCAGCAGTTCCCGACAGAAGCCTCGAACAGATACGCAGTATTTT
TRBD2,many,TRBJ2-7,TRBV5-1,CASREAGERDEQYF,TGCGCCAGCAGGGAAGCGGGAGAAAGGGACGAGCAGTACTTC
-,many,TRBJ2-5,TRBV5-1,CASSLALGGGGETQYF,TGCGCCAGCAGCTTGGCCCTTGGGGGGGGCGGCGAGACCCAGTACTTC
-,many,TRBJ2-3,TRBV5-1,CASSLEYRADTWYF,TGCGCCAGCAGCTTGGAGTACCGGGCCGACACGTGGTATTTT
TRBD2,-,TRBJ2-1,TRBV4-3,CASSPGLAGTFVQFF,TGCGCCAGCAGCCCGGGACTAGCGGGAACTTTTGTGCAGTTCTTC
-,many,TRBJ2-3,TRBV6-6,CASSYSKGGMGADTQYF,TGTGCCAGCAGTTACTCGAAAGGCGGGATGGGTGCAGATACGCAGTATTTT
TRBD2,few,TRBJ2-3,TRBV20-1,CSAIGVAGRTDTQYF,TGCAGTGCTATAGGAGTAGCGGGACGCACAGATACGCAGTATTTT
-,many,TRBJ1-6,TRBV4-1,CASSYRHLNSPLHF,TGCGCCAGCAGCTACAGGCACCTGAATTCACCCCTCCACTTT
TRBD2,many,TRBJ2-3,TRBV9,CASSPLGTTGTQYF,TGTGCCAGCTCGCCCCTAGGGACTACCGGTACGCAGTATTTT
-,many,TRBJ2-7,TRBV6-2/TRBV6-3,CASRLDSTYEQYF,TGTGCCAGCAGGCTGGACAGCACCTACGAGCAGTACTTC
TRBD2,many,TRBJ2-7,TRBV4-3,CASSRGLAEAYEQYF,TGCGCCAGCAGCCGGGGCCTAGCGGAAGCCTACGAGCAGTACTTC
TRBD1,many,TRBJ2-2,TRBV6-6,CASNRGSNTGELFF,TGTGCCAGCAACAGGGGCTCGAACACCGGGGAGCTGTTTTTT
-,medium-sized,TRBJ2-4,TRBV7-2,CASSPRGRINIQYF,TGTGCCAGCAGCCCTAGAGGGCGTATAAACATTCAGTACTTC
-,many,TRBJ1-1,TRBV7-9,CASTPSGEWSEAFF,TGTGCCAGCACCCCAAGCGGGGAGTGGAGTGAAGCTTTCTTT
TRBD2,few,TRBJ2-1,TRBV20-1,CSAEVAGWSYNEQFF,TGCAGTGCTGAGGTAGCGGGATGGTCCTACAATGAGCAGTTCTTC
-,many,TRBJ2-3,TRBV11-1,CASSFSAPSTDTQYF,TGTGCCAGCAGCTTCTCAGCCCCGAGCACAGATACGCAGTATTTT
-,many,TRBJ2-7,TRBV12-3/TRBV12-4,CASSSRPTGSSYEQYF,TGTGCCAGCAGTTCCCGACCTACAGGGAGCTCCTACGAGCAGTACTTC
-,many,TRBJ1-6,TRBV12-3/TRBV12-4,CASTPRVGVGNSPLHF,TGTGCCAGCACCCCGCGCGTAGGCGTGGGTAATTCACCCCTCCACTTT
TRBD1,many,TRBJ2-1,TRBV12-3/TRBV12-4,CASSHITGGSYNEQFF,TGTGCCAGCAGTCACATTACAGGGGGGTCCTACAATGAGCAGTTCTTC
TRBD2,many,TRBJ2-3,TRBV4-3,CASSQFSGREGTQYF,TGCGCCAGCAGCCAGTTTAGCGGGAGAGAGGGTACGCAGTATTTT
TRBD1,-,TRBJ2-1,TRBV15,CATSSVGTGYIHEQFF,TGTGCCACCAGCTCCGTAGGGACAGGGTATATTCATGAGCAGTTCTTC
TRBD1,many,TRBJ1-1,TRBV14,CASSPYRGEAFF,TGTGCCAGCAGCCCCTACAGGGGTGAAGCTTTCTTT
-,many,TRBJ2-7,TRBV7-2,CASSLTYEQYF,TGTGCCAGCAGCTTAACTTACGAGCAGTACTTC
-,many,TRBJ2-2,TRBV7-9,CASSPGTPTGELFF,TGTGCCAGCAGCCCGGGGACTCCGACCGGGGAGCTGTTTTTT
-,few,TRBJ2-2,TRBV20-1,CSARDSVIGELFF,TGCAGTGCTAGAGATTCCGTCATCGGGGAGCTGTTTTTT
-,many,TRBJ2-6,TRBV7-9,CASSLVGAGANVLTF,TGTGCCAGCAGCTTAGTAGGGGCTGGGGCCAACGTCCTGACTTTC
-,many,TRBJ2-3,TRBV24-1,CATSDLEGLSDTQYF,TGTGCCACCAGTGATTTGGAAGGGCTCTCGGATACGCAGTATTTT
-,many,TRBJ2-3,TRBV7-2,CASNGAADTQYF,TGTGCCAGCAACGGAGCCGCAGATACGCAGTATTTT
-,many,TRBJ2-1,TRBV28,CASSLRLLEQFF,TGTGCCAGCAGTCTTAGACTATTAGAGCAGTTCTTC
-,many,TRBJ1-2,TRBV3-1,CASSPGPRAYGYTF,TGTGCCAGCAGCCCCGGGCCTCGGGCCTATGGCTACACCTTC
-,many,TRBJ1-6,TRBV6-2/TRBV6-3,CASRVRDINSPLHF,TGTGCCAGCAGGGTCCGGGACATTAATTCACCCCTCCACTTT
-,many,TRBJ2-7,TRBV28,CASSFTDYEQYF,TGTGCCAGCAGTTTTACAGATTACGAGCAGTACTTC
-,many,TRBJ2-3,TRBV3-1,CASEGRGTDTQYF,TGTGCCAGCGAGGGCAGGGGCACAGATACGCAGTATTTT
-,many,TRBJ2-3,TRBV12-3/TRBV12-4,CASRADRFSTDTQYF,TGTGCCAGCAGGGCAGACAGGTTTAGCACAGATACGCAGTATTTT
TRBD2,many,TRBJ2-2,TRBV28,CASSLLAGTGELFF,TGTGCCAGCAGTTTACTAGCGGGCACCGGGGAGCTGTTTTTT
-,many,TRBJ2-5,TRBV4-3,CASSQGGMEETQYF,TGCGCCAGCAGCCAAGGGGGCATGGAAGAGACCCAGTACTTC
TRBD1,many,TRBJ1-2,TRBV5-1,CASSPPGQRTYGYTF,TGCGCCAGCAGCCCACCGGGACAGAGAACTTATGGCTACACCTTC
TRBD2,many,TRBJ2-1,TRBV10-3,CAISDRASGRSNEQFF,TGTGCCATCAGTGATCGGGCTAGCGGGAGGTCTAATGAGCAGTTCTTC
-,few,TRBJ1-6,TRBV20-1,CSARDQDLRNSPLHF,TGCAGTGCTAGAGACCAGGACTTACGGAATTCACCCCTCCACTTT
-,many,TRBJ2-1,TRBV12-3/TRBV12-4,CASSPRQYNEQFF,TGTGCCAGCAGTCCCAGACAGTACAATGAGCAGTTCTTC
TRBD1,few,TRBJ2-7,TRBV20-1,CSAARTGIEQYF,TGCAGTGCTGCCAGGACAGGGATCGAGCAGTACTTC
TRBD1,many,TRBJ2-7,TRBV7-8,CASSFDRVYEQYF,TGTGCCAGCAGCTTCGACAGGGTCTACGAGCAGTACTTC
-,many,TRBJ2-7,TRBV12-3/TRBV12-4,CASSNRETDEQYF,TGTGCCAGCAGTAATAGGGAAACGGACGAGCAGTACTTC
TRBD2,many,TRBJ2-1,TRBV2,CASTLAGKGGVFF,TGTGCCAGCACCCTAGCGGGAAAGGGGGGAGTGTTCTTC
TRBD1,few,TRBJ1-5,TRBV20-1,CSARDGTDNQPQHF,TGCAGTGCTAGAGACGGGACAGACAATCAGCCCCAGCATTTT
-,many,TRBJ2-7,TRBV28,CASSFGIGQSYEQYF,TGTGCCAGCAGTTTTGGCATCGGACAGTCCTACGAGCAGTACTTC
-,-,TRBJ1-5,TRBV12-3/TRBV12-4,CAKSLSGDQPQHF,TGTGCCAAGAGTTTAAGCGGGGATCAGCCCCAGCATTTT
TRBD1,many,TRBJ2-1,TRBV20-1,CSARQGVREQFF,TGCAGTGCTAGACAGGGGGTCCGTGAGCAGTTCTTC
-,once,TRBJ2-3,TRBV7-2,CASSSFVGQPQYF,TGTGCCAGCAGCTCCTTCGTGGGTCAACCCCAGTATTTT
TRBD2,many,TRBJ2-3,TRBV6-5,CASSRPGLAGLSTDTQYF,TGTGCCAGCAGTCGCCCGGGACTAGCGGGCCTTAGCACAGATACGCAGTATTTT
-,-,TRBJ2-7,TRBV18,CATSDASYEQYF,TGTGCCACCTCCGACGCGTCCTACGAGCAGTACTTC
-,many,TRBJ2-3,TRBV7-8,CASSLSAWGTDTQYF,TGTGCCAGCAGCTTATCCGCGTGGGGCACAGATACGCAGTATTTT